This entry is about one T cell receptor (beta chain). V trimming: 4 bases; J trimming: 4 bases; junction bases outside the gene matches: 5. The germline gives CDR1 LGHDT, CDR2 YNNKEL (reference sequence). This CDR3 has 15 residues. These data come from a study of blood T cell repertoires in COVID-19. Study-wide background: There were acute and convalescent COVID-19 samples, and they came from the United States, Italy and Spain.

Libraries were prepared by immunoSEQ multiplex PCR; TCRdb keeps only in-frame clonotypes and omits some of them. The repertoire holds about 290,000 clones, 89% seen once, with 1.7% in the top ten. The sequencing sample was made of PBMCs or T cells enriched from blood (not recorded which). This receptor was identified in a woman between 40 and 50 years old who had recovered from COVID-19. The V call is TRBV3-1 (or the pseudogene TRBV3-2), the J call TRBJ2-3; 10 bases are a match to TRBD1. The CDR3 nucleotides are TGTGCCAGCAGCCGTCCCGGGACAGGGGCAGATACGCAGTATTTT. Its protein product is CASSRPGTGADTQYF.